This entry describes one T cell receptor (beta chain). Its antigen is not identified. In germline, CDR1 is LNHNV, CDR2 YYDKDF (reference sequence). Trimming removed 5 bases from V and 4 bases from J; junction bases left unmatched: 11. This CDR3 is built from 15 residues. Treatment here: oral pan-JAK inhibitor, 5-10 mg twice daily. Lesional scalp punch biopsies and peripheral blood were collected from alopecia areata patients. Sorted populations comprised CD4+ and CD8+ T cells obtained from PBMCs. RNA, once extracted, was reverse transcribed into cDNA for use as the sequencing template. TCRdb's table, derived via immunoSEQ multiplex PCR, lists solely in-frame clones and lacks some. This table holds fewer than 250,000 clones, around two fifths found once. The data were taken from a study of CD8+ T cells in alopecia areata. Findings of the study overall: Clarity of TCR sharing across patients fell short of that in mice, possibly HLA-related. Sequencing of scalp samples also includes resident alphabeta T cells from normal skin.

The sequence was obtained from a human donor with alopecia areata. V gene TRBV15 combines with J gene TRBJ2-7; 7 positions agree with TRBD2. Material: CD4+ T cells sorted from blood, obtained at roughly week 30, from a patient treated with tofacitinib. In DNA, the CDR3 is TGTGCCACCAGCCCCCAGGCTAGCGGAGCATACGAGCAGTACTTC. Translated, it gives CATSPQASGAYEQYF.